Listed here are 28 T cell receptor beta chains from one sample, sequenced in a study of cytomegalovirus exposure and HLA in healthy donors (dated by TCRdb to 2016 to 2017). Library preparation employed the immunoSEQ multiplex PCR assay. A mixture of 60 forward primers for TCR Vbeta segments and 13 reverse primers for TCR Jbeta segments was used in the multiplex PCR. Imported from immuneACCESS, the table was reduced by TCRdb to in-frame sequences with V and J called. These copies leave out some clones; in studies compared against another copy, an unresolved V gene accounts for under half, and the cause of the remainder is not known. The sample includes under 130,000 clones, with 66% observed a single time. The ten largest account for roughly 3% of the sample. The sequencing sample was made of PBMCs. These receptors were collected from a woman aged 45-59 years in good health and CMV-seronegative.

Concerning this clone itself: Other nucleotide sequences in the sample specify the same CDR3. V usage is TRBV10-3 and J usage is TRBJ2-5, with 7 bases fitting TRBD2. The CDR3 runs to 17 residues. V shed 0 bases and J 5 bases; nucleotides not matched to a gene: 12. From germline, CDR1 is ENHRY and CDR2 SYGVKD. The CDR3 sequence: CAISESILAGVSETQYF. CDR3 in DNA: TGTGCCATCAGTGAGTCGATTTTGGCGGGGGTGTCGGAGACCCAGTACTTC.

The rearrangement joins TRBV21-1 to TRBJ2-4; TRBD2 was called by the table and not checked on the DNA. TRBV21-1 is a documented pseudogene. This CDR3 is built from 15 residues. DNA for the CDR3: TGTGCCAGCACCAAAGATAGGGCTAGCGAGAACATTCAGTACTTC. Amino acid sequence: CASTKDRASENIQYF.

CDR3 loop: CASSPQDRNTGELFF. CDR3 coding DNA: TGTGCCAGCAGCCCTCAGGACAGGAACACCGGGGAGCTGTTTTTT. The chain combines TRBV4-2 with TRBJ2-2; a possible D gene is TRBD1 (6 bases). V was pared by 4 bases and J by 1 base, with 10 bases between. The CDR3 contains 15 residues. Germline V lookup: CDR1 LGHNA, CDR2 YNFKEQ.

The CDR3 loop is CASPKEGALRSEAFF. The CDR3 nucleotides read TGTGCCAGCCCCAAGGAGGGGGCGTTAAGGTCTGAAGCTTTCTTT. The chain employs TRBV5-8 and TRBJ1-1; 7 positions agree with TRBD1. In germline, CDR1 is SGHTS, CDR2 YDEGEE. The V and J ends lost 7 bases and 6 bases, in that order; junction bases with no gene match: 15. This CDR3 has 15 residues.

V is TRBV11-2 and J is TRBJ2-4; D remains ambiguous. V was pared by 6 bases and J by 0 bases, with 12 bases between. Germline CDR1 SGHAT, CDR2 FQNNGV. The CDR3 has 15 residues. The CDR3 spells CASRSVTGAKNIQYF. CDR3 nucleotide sequence: TGTGCCAGCAGAAGTGTGACGGGAGCCAAAAACATTCAGTACTTC.

This clone appeared once. The chain recombines TRBV7-6 with TRBJ2-5, with 7 positions matching TRBD1. Looked up from germline, CDR1 is SGHVS and CDR2 is FNYEAQ. Trimming at V came to 2 bases and at J to 5 bases, leaving 11 bases not matched to a gene. The CDR3 spans 16 residues. The CDR3 region has the DNA TGTGCCAGCAGCTTAACCAGACAGGGTCGCCTTGAGACCCAGTACTTC. It translates to CASSLTRQGRLETQYF.

The chain uses TRBV19 and TRBJ2-5; D not certain. The CDR3 length is 13 residues. Per germline, CDR1 LNHDA and CDR2 SQIVND (reference sequence). V dropped 4 bases and J dropped 4 bases, with 10 bases sitting between them. CDR3 residues: CASSTRPGETQYF. The CDR3 DNA is TGTGCCAGTAGTACCCGACCGGGAGAGACCCAGTACTTC.

This chain links TRBV7-3 with TRBJ1-3; 9 bases fit TRBD1. Germline lookup yields CDR1 SGHTA and CDR2 FQGTGA. CDR3 length: 17 residues. J gave up 0 bases and V 3 bases, and 6 bases lay outside the gene matches. The CDR3 DNA follows: TGTGCCAGCAGCTTCAGGACAGGGGCAGGCTCTGGAAACACCATATATTTT. This encodes CASSFRTGAGSGNTIYF.

This sequence joins TRBV5-4 and TRBJ2-3, with D possibly matching TRBD2 (6 bases). Per the germline V gene, CDR1 is SGHNT and CDR2 is YYREEE (reference sequence). The V end was cut by 4 bases, the J end by 8 bases, with 20 bases between. This CDR3 region has 15 residues. CDR3 nucleotide sequence: TGTGCCAGCAGCCCGGGGCGGGGACTGGAGGGTACGCAGTATTTT. It encodes CASSPGRGLEGTQYF.

The chain recombines TRBV7-6 with TRBJ2-4, with D unclear. Germline values: CDR1 SGHVS, CDR2 FNYEAQ. The CDR3 sequence is 13 residues long. The V gene lost 5 bases and the J gene lost 8 bases, with 13 bases spanning the gap. The CDR3 nucleotides read TGTGCCAGCAGCGGTTCGGTTTCGGACATTCAGTACTTC. Translating gives CASSGSVSDIQYF.

This rearrangement joins TRBV30 to TRBJ1-6; possible D gene TRBD1, 6 bases. The V gene's germline CDR1 is GTSNPN and CDR2 SVGIG (reference sequence). V was pared by 5 bases and J by 0 bases, with 20 bases between. This CDR3 has 18 amino acids. The CDR3: CAWGRRSRGSSYNSPLHF. The CDR3 bases are TGTGCCTGGGGCAGGAGGTCGAGGGGGAGCTCCTATAATTCACCCCTCCACTTT.

In this sample, this clone turned up a few times. This chain joins TRBV5-1 and TRBJ1-1; TRBD1 aligns across 9 bases. Trimming took 4 bases from V and 7 from J; bases not matched to a gene: 5. The length of the CDR3 is 13 residues. The germline V gene has CDR1 SGHRS and CDR2 YFSETQ. The CDR3 nucleotides read TGCGCCAGCAGCGGAGGGACAGGGAGTGAAGCTTTCTTT. Translating it yields CASSGGTGSEAFF.

V gene TRBV19 combines with J gene TRBJ1-3; possibly TRBD1 for D (5 bases). The V end lost 6 bases, the J end lost 2 bases, and 17 bases lay between the germline ends. The CDR3 is made up of 16 amino acids. Looked up from germline, CDR1 is LNHDA and CDR2 is SQIVND (reference sequence). CDR3 sequence: CASSPRARSAGNTIYF. The DNA of the CDR3 is TGTGCCAGTAGCCCCAGGGCCCGGAGTGCTGGAAACACCATATATTTT. Full variable domain (missing parts from reference TRBV19 and TRBJ1-3): DGGITQSPKYLFRKEGQNVTLSCEQNLNHDAMYWYRQDPGQGLRLIYYSQIVNDFQKGDIAEGYSVSREKKESFPLTVTSAQKNPTAFYLCASSPRARSAGNTIYFGEGSWLTVV.

This clone was seen only a few times. V usage is TRBV19 and J usage is TRBJ2-6; TRBD1 might be the D (5 bases). Trimming took off 6 bases at V and 1 base at J, with 7 bases between the two ends. The CDR3 is made up of 14 amino acids. Germline V gene sequence: CDR1 LNHDA, CDR2 SQIVND (reference sequence). The CDR3, as DNA: TGTGCCAGTAGCCAGGGATCTGGGGCCAACGTCCTGACTTTC. Translation gives CASSQGSGANVLTF.

J is TRBJ2-4 and V is TRBV12-5, with 11 bases that match TRBD2. From germline, CDR1 is LGHNT and CDR2 FRNRAP. The CDR3 spans 18 residues. V lost 3 bases, J lost 4 bases, and 11 bases stayed unmatched. CDR3 nucleotides: TGTGCTAGTGGTTTAGCAGCGCTAGCGGGAGGTGTGAAAAACATTCAGTACTTC. Its translation: CASGLAALAGGVKNIQYF.

DNA for the CDR3: TGTGCCAGCAGTTTCGGGGGGACTAGCACAGATACGCAGTATTTT. Its protein is CASSFGGTSTDTQYF. The V call is TRBV28, the J call TRBJ2-3; 7 bases fit TRBD2. CDR3 length: 15 amino acids. V lost 3 bases to trimming and J lost 0 bases; unmatched junction nucleotides: 3. CDR1 MDHEN and CDR2 SYDVKM come from the germline V gene.

V and J are TRBV6-1 and TRBJ1-5; no definite D call. Germline V gene lookup returns CDR1 MNHNS and CDR2 SASEGT. The CDR3 length is 14 residues. V dropped 6 bases and J dropped 2 bases, with 11 bases sitting between them. The CDR3 loop is CASRGGVGNQPQHF. CDR3 nucleotides: TGTGCCAGCAGGGGCGGGGTGGGCAATCAGCCCCAGCATTTT.

The gene calls are TRBV7-2 and TRBJ2-4; 11 bases are shared with TRBD2. Germline lookup yields CDR1 SGHTA and CDR2 FQGNSA. CDR3 length: 16 residues. J was trimmed by 1 base and V by 5 bases; bases with no gene match: 4. The CDR3 here is CASSPRLAGAKNIQYF. The CDR3 DNA sequence: TGTGCCAGCAGCCCCAGACTAGCGGGGGCCAAAAACATTCAGTACTTC. The entire variable domain, with the rest obtained from reference TRBV7-2 and TRBJ2-4, is as follows: GAGVSQSPSNKVTEKGKDVELRCDPISGHTALYWYRQSLGQGLEFLIYFQGNSAPDKSGLPSDRFSAERTGGSVSTLTIQRTQQEDSAVYLCASSPRLAGAKNIQYFGAGTRLSVL.

The J gene is TRBJ2-7, the V gene TRBV6-5; D might be TRBD2 (7 bases). The germline gives CDR1 MNHEY, CDR2 SVGAGI. The CDR3 is 15 residues long. With 2 bases removed from V and 7 bases from J, the gap between germline ends came to 18 bases. CDR3 nucleotide sequence: TGTGCCAGCAGTTACGGAGGGGGGAGGGTCCAAGAGCAGTACTTC. Translated: CASSYGGGRVQEQYF.

This clone appeared a single time. The genes are TRBV25-1 and TRBJ1-6, with 7 bases lining up with TRBD1. Germline loops: CDR1 MGHDK, CDR2 SYGVNS. V shed 4 bases, J shed 2 bases, and the junction held 2 bases outside the gene matches. The CDR3 loop spans 15 amino acids. CDR3 loop: CASSAGTAYNSPLHF. For the CDR3, the DNA is TGTGCCAGCAGTGCGGGGACAGCCTATAATTCACCCCTCCACTTT.

The J gene is TRBJ2-3, the V gene TRBV5-1, with 7 bases identical to TRBD2. V gave up 4 bases and J gave up 1 base; unmatched junction bases: 9. The CDR3 runs 16 residues. The germline V gene encodes CDR1 SGHRS and CDR2 YFSETQ. The CDR3 loop reads CASSGMGGFGTDTQYF. For the CDR3, the DNA is TGCGCCAGCAGCGGGATGGGGGGGTTCGGCACAGATACGCAGTATTTT.

This clone was recorded a few times. The V and J genes are TRBV4-1 and TRBJ1-2, with 7 nucleotides matching TRBD1. This CDR3 contains 15 residues. The germline CDR1 and CDR2 sequences are MGHRA and YSYEKL. V gave up 4 bases and J gave up 2 bases; unmatched junction bases: 7. Written as DNA, the CDR3 is TGCGCCAGCAGCCTCGCGACAGGGACAAACTATGGCTACACCTTC. This sequence encodes CASSLATGTNYGYTF.

The V and J genes are TRBV19 and TRBJ2-7, with TRBD1 matching over 7 bases. V was clipped by 5 bases and J by 2 bases; unmatched bases: 12. CDR1 and CDR2 from the germline V gene are LNHDA and SQIVND (reference sequence). This CDR3 comprises 16 residues. CDR3 in DNA: TGTGCCAGTAGTCTCACTTGGACAGGCCTCACCTACGAGCAGTACTTC. It is translated as CASSLTWTGLTYEQYF. The variable domain in full, with the rest retrieved from reference TRBV19 and TRBJ2-7, is DGGITQSPKYLFRKEGQNVTLSCEQNLNHDAMYWYRQDPGQGLRLIYYSQIVNDFQKGDIAEGYSVSREKKESFPLTVTSAQKNPTAFYLCASSLTWTGLTYEQYFGPGTRLTVT.

The V gene is TRBV7-2, the J gene TRBJ1-5; TRBD1 aligns across 11 bases. The CDR3 runs to 15 residues. Germline V CDR1 and CDR2: SGHTA, FQGNSA. V shed 5 bases and J 6 bases; nucleotides not matched to a gene: 6. DNA of the CDR3: TGTGCCAGCAGCGGGGACAGGGGGGGAGGTCAGCCCCAGCATTTT. Encoded protein: CASSGDRGGGQPQHF.

The V gene is TRBV4-1, the J gene TRBJ2-3, with 8 bases matching TRBD1. With 2 bases clipped from V and 2 bases from J, the junction kept 12 bases outside the gene matches. The CDR3 is made up of 18 amino acids. Germline assignment: CDR1 MGHRA and CDR2 YSYEKL. DNA for the CDR3: TGCGCCAGCAGCCAACATATCCCGACAGGGGCACTCACAGATACGCAGTATTTT. It yields the protein CASSQHIPTGALTDTQYF.

The V and J genes are TRBV4-2 and TRBJ2-7, with 10 bases aligning to TRBD2. Per the germline V gene, CDR1 is LGHNA and CDR2 is YNFKEQ. J gave up 2 bases and V 1 base, and 5 bases lay outside the gene matches. The CDR3 contains 16 residues. As DNA, the CDR3 is TGTGCCAGCAGCCAAGCACTAGCGGGGATTACCTACGAGCAGTACTTC. Its translation: CASSQALAGITYEQYF.

This clone occurred a few times. This chain's CDR3 is CASSDWGGGLFF. Here the CDR3 DNA reads TGTGCCAGCAGTGATTGGGGAGGAGGGCTGTTTTTT. The chain recombines TRBV6-1 with TRBJ1-4; D is ambiguous. Germline loops: CDR1 MNHNS, CDR2 SASEGT. The CDR3 has 12 residues. Trimming shortened V by 3 bases and J by 14 bases, and 13 bases separated the two germline ends.

In this sample, this clone turned up a few times. This sequence joins TRBV6-5 and TRBJ2-6, with TRBD2 matching 8 bases. Germline V gene sequence: CDR1 MNHEY, CDR2 SVGAGI. The CDR3 sequence is 14 residues long. The V and J ends lost 11 bases and 0 bases, in that order; junction bases with no gene match: 3. This CDR3 is CASSGSSGANVLTF. CDR3 bases: TGTGCCTCGAGCGGGAGCTCTGGGGCCAACGTCCTGACTTTC.